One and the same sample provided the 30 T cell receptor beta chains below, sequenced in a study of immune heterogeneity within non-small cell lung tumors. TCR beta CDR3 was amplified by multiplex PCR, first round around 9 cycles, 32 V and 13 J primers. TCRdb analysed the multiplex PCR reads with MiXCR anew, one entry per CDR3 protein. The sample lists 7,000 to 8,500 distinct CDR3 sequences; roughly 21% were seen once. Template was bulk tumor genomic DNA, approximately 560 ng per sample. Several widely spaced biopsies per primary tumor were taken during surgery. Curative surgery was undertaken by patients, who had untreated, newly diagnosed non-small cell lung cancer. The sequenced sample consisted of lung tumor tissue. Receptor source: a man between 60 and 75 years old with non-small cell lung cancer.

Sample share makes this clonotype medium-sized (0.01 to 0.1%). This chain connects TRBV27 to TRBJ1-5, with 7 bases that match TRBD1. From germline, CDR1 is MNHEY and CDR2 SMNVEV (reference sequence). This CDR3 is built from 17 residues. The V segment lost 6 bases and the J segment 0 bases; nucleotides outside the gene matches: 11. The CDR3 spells CASRSTKTGFSNQPQHF. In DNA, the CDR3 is TGTGCCAGCAGGTCGACTAAGACAGGGTTTAGCAATCAGCCCCAGCATTTT.

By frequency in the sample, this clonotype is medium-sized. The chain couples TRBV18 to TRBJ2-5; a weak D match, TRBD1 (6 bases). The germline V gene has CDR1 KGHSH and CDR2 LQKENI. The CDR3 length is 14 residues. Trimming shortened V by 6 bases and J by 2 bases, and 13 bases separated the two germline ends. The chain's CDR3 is CASSTLQGQETQYF. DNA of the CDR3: TGTGCCAGCTCCACCTTACAGGGTCAAGAGACCCAGTACTTC.

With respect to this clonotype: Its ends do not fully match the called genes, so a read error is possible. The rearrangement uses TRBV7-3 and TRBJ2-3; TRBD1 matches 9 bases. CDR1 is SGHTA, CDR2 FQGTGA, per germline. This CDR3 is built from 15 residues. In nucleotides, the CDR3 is TGTGCCAGAAGCTTAACGGGGACAGGGAGGGATACGCAGTATTTT. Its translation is CARSLTGTGRDTQYF.

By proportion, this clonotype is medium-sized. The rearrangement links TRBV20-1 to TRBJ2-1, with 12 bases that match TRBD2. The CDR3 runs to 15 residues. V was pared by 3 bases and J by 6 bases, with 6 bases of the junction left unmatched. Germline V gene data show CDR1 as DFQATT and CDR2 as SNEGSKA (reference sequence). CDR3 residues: CSARHGLAGINEQFF. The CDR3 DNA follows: TGCAGTGCTAGGCACGGACTAGCGGGAATCAATGAGCAGTTCTTC.

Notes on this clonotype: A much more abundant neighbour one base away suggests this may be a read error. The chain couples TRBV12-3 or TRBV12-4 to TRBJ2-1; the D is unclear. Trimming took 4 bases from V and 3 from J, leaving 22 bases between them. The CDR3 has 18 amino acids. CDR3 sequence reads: CASSSNLELTNFYNEQFF. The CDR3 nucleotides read TGTGCCAGCAGTTCCAACCTGGAACTAACTAACTTCTACAATGAGCAGTTCTTC.

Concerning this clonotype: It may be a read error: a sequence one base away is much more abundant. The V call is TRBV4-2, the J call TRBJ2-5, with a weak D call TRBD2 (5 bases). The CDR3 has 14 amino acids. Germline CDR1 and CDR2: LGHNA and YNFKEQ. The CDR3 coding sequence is TGTGTCAGCAGCCAAGATCTTCGAGGGGAGACCCAGTACTTC. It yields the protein CVSSQDLRGETQYF.

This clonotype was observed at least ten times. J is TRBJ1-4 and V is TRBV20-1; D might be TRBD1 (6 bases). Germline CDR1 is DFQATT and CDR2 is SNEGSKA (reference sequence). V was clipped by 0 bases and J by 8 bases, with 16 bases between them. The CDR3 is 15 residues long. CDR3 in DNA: TGCAGTGCTAGAGATCCGGACAGCTTCTCCGAAAAACTGTTTTTT. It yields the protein CSARDPDSFSEKLFF.

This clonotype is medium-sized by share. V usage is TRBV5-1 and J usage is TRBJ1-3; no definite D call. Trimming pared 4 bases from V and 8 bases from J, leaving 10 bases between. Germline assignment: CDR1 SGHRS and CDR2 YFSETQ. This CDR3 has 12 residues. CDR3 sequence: CASSQTGDTIYF. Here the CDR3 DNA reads TGCGCCAGCAGCCAAACCGGAGACACCATATATTTT.

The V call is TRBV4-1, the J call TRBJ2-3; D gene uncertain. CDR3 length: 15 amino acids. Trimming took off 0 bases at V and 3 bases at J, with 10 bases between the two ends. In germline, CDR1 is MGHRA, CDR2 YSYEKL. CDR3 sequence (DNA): TGCGCCAGCAGCCAAGATTCATCTGGGACAGATACGCAGTATTTT. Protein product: CASSQDSSGTDTQYF.

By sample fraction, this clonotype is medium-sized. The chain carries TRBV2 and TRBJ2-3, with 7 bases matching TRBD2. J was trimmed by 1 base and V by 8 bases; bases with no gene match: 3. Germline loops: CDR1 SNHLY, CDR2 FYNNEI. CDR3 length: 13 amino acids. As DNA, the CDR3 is TGTGCCAGCCAGCGGGATCGCACAGATACGCAGTATTTT. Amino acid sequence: CASQRDRTDTQYF.

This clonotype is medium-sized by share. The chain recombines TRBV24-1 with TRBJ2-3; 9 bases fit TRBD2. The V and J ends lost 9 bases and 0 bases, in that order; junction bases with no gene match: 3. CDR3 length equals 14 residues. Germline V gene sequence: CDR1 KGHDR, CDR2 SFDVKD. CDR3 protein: CATGLAGSTDTQYF. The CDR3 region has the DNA TGTGCCACCGGTCTAGCGGGAAGCACAGATACGCAGTATTTT.

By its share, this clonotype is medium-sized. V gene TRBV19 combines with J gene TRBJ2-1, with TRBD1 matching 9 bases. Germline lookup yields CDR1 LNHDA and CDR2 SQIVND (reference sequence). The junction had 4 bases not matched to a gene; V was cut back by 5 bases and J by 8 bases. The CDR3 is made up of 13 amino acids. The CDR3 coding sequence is TGTGCCAGTAGTGACCGGACAGGGGATGAGCAGTTCTTC. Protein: CASSDRTGDEQFF.

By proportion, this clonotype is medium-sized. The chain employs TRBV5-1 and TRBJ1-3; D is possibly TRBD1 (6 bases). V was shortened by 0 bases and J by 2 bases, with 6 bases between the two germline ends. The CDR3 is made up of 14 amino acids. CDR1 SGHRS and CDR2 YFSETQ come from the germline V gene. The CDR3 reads CASSLDRAGNTIYF. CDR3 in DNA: TGCGCCAGCAGCTTGGACAGGGCTGGAAACACCATATATTTT.

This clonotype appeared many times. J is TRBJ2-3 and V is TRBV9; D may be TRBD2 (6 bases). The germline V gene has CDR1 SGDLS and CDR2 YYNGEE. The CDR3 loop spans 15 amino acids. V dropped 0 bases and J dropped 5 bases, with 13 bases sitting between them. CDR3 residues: CASSVGGSGIDTQYF. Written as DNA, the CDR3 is TGTGCCAGCAGCGTAGGGGGTAGCGGAATAGATACGCAGTATTTT. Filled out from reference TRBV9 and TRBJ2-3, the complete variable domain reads DSGVTQTPKHLITATGQRVTLRCSPRSGDLSVYWYQQSLDQGLQFLIQYYNGEERAKGNILERFSAQQFPDLHSELNLSSLELGDSALYFCASSVGGSGIDTQYFGPGTRLTVL.

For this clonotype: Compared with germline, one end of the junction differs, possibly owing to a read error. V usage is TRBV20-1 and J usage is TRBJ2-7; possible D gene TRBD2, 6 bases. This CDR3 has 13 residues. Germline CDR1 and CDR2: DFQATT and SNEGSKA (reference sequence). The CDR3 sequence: CSATGDSDYEQYF. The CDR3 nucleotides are TGCAGTGCTACGGGGGACTCGGACTACGAGCAGTACTTT.

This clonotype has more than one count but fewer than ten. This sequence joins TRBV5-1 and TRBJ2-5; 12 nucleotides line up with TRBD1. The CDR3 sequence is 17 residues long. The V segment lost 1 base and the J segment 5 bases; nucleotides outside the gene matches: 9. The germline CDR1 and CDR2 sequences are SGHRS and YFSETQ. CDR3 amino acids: CASSLPGTGGAGETQYF. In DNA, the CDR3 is TGCGCCAGCAGCTTGCCTGGGACAGGGGGCGCGGGGGAGACCCAGTACTTC.

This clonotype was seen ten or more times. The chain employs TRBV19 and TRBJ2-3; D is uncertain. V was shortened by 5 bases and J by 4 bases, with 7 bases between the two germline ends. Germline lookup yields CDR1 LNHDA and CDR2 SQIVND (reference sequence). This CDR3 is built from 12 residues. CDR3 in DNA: TGTGCCAGTAGTTTTTCAGCAGATACGCAGTATTTT. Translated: CASSFSADTQYF.

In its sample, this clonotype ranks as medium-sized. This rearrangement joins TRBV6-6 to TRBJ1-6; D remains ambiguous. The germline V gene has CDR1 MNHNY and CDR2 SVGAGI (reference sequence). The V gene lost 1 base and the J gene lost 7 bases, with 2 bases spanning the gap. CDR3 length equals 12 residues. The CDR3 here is CASSYLNSPLHF. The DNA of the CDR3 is TGTGCCAGCAGTTACTTGAATTCACCCCTCCACTTT.

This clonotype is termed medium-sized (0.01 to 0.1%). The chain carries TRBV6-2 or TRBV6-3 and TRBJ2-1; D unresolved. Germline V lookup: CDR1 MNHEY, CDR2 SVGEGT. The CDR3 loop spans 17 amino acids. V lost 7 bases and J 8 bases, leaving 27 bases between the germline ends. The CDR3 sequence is CASTFSSRTPSRDEQFF. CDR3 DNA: TGTGCCAGCACCTTTTCATCCCGGACCCCGAGTAGAGATGAGCAGTTCTTC.

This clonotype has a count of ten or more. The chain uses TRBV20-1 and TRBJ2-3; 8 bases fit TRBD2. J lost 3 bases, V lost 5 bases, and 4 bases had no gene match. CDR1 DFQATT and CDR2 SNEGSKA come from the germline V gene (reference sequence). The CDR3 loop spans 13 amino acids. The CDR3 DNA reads TGCAGTGCTGAGCGGGAGTGGACAGATACGCAGTATTTT. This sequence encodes CSAEREWTDTQYF.

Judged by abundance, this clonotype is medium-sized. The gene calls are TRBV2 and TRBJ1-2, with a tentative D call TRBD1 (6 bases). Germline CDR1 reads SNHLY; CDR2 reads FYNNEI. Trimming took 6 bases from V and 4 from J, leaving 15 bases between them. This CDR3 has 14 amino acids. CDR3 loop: CASRENRDTYGYTF. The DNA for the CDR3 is TGTGCCAGCAGAGAAAACCGGGACACCTATGGCTACACCTTC.

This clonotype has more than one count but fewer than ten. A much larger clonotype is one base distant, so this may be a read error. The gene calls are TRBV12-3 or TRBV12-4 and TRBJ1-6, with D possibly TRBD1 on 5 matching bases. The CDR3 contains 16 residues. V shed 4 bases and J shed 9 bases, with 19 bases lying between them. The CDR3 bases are TGTGCCAGCAGTTACGGTCGCAGGATTGGGGGTTCACCCCTCCACTTT. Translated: CASSYGRRIGGSPLHF.

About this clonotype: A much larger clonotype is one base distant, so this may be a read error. CDR3 in DNA: TGTGACAGCAGTCGTAACACCGGGGAGCTGTTTTTT. Translated: CDSSRNTGELFF. The J gene is TRBJ2-2, the V gene TRBV2; the D is unclear. Germline V gene lookup returns CDR1 SNHLY and CDR2 FYNNEI. This CDR3 is built from 12 residues.

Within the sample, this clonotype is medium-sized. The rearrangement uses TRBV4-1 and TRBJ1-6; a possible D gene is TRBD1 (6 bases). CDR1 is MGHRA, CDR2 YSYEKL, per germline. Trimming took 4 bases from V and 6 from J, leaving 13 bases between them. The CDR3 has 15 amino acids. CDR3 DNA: TGCGCCAGCAGCCTCGAGGGGGTTTTTAATTCACCCCTCCACTTT. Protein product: CASSLEGVFNSPLHF.

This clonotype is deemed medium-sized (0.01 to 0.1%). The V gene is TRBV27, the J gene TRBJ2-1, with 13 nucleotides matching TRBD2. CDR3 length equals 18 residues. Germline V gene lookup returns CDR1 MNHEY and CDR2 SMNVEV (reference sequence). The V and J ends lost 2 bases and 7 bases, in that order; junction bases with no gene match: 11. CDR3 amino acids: CASSLNTVGLAGLNEQFF. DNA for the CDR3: TGTGCCAGCAGTTTAAATACCGTGGGACTAGCGGGACTTAATGAGCAGTTCTTC.

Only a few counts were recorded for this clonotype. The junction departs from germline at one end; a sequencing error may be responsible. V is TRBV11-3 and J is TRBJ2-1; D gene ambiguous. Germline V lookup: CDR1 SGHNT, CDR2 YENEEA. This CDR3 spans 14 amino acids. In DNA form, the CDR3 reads TGTGCCAGCAGCCCGGACGGCCTTTACAATGAGCAGTCCTTC. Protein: CASSPDGLYNEQSF.

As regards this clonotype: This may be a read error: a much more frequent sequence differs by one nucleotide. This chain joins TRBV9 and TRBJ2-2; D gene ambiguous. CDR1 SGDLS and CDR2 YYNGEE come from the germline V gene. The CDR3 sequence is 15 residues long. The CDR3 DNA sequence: TGTGACAGCAGCCCAGGTTCACTGAACACCGGGGAGCTGTTTTTT. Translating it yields CDSSPGSLNTGELFF. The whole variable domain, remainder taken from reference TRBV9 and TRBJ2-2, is DSGVTQTPKHLITATGQRVTLRCSPRSGDLSVYWYQQSLDQGLQFLIQYYNGEERAKGNILERFSAQQFPDLHSELNLSSLELGDSALYFCDSSPGSLNTGELFFGEGSRLTVL.

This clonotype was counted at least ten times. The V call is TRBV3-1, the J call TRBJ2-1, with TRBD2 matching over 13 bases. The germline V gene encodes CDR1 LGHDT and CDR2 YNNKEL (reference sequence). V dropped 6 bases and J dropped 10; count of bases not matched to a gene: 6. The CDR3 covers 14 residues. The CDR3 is CASSPGLAGVEQFF. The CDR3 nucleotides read TGTGCCAGCAGTCCTGGACTAGCGGGAGTGGAGCAGTTCTTC.

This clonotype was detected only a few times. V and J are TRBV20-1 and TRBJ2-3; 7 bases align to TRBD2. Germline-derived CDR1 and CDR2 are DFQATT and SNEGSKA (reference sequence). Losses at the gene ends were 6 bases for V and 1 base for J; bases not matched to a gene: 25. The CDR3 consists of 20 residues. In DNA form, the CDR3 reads TGCAGTGCCGGGGGTGGTGGGGGATGGGTGGCGGGAGAAGGCACAGATACGCAGTATTTT. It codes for CSAGGGGGWVAGEGTDTQYF.

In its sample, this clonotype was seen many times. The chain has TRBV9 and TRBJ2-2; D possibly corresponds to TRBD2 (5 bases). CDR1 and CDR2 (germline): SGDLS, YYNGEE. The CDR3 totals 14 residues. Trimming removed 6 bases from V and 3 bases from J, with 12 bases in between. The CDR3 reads CASILEGYTGELFF. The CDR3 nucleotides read TGTGCCAGCATACTCGAGGGCTACACCGGGGAGCTGTTTTTT.